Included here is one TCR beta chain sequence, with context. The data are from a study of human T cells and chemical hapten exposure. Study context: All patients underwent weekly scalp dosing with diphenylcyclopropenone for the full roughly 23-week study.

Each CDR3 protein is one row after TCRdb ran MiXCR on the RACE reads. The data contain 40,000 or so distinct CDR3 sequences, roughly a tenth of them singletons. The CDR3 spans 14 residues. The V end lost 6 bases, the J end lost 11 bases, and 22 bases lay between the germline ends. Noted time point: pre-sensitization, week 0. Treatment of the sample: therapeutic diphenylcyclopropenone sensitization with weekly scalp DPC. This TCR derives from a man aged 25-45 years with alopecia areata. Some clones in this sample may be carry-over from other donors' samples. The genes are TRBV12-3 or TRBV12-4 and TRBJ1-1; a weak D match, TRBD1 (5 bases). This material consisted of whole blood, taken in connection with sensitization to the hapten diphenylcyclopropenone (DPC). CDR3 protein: CASSLRLRTSGAFF. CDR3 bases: TGTGCCAGCAGCCTCCGTCTGAGGACAAGCGGGGCTTTCTTT.